This T cell receptor (beta chain) is drawn from a study of PD-L1 blockade in urothelial cancer. Background on the study: Patients went on atezolizumab at some point between 2014 and 2015, receiving 1,200 mg intravenously every 3 weeks. Regarding the study as a whole: Lower pretreatment blood TCR clonality, under the median, predicted better survival, researchers reported.

The CDR3 sequence is 16 residues long. CDR1 and CDR2 from the germline V gene are SGHTA and FQGTGA. Trimming cost V 5 bases and J 4 bases, with 20 bases left between them. This clone was observed a handful of times. Its antigen remains unknown. Stated time point: pretreatment peripheral blood. Diagnoses among patients were locally advanced or metastatic urothelial carcinoma. In each PCR, synthetic TCR analog templates were spiked in. Libraries were prepared by immunoSEQ multiplex PCR; TCRdb keeps only in-frame clonotypes and omits some of them. The table shows tens of thousands of clones, with 84% occurring only once.

The TCR was taken from a man aged 60 to 75 with urothelial cancer. The chain recombines TRBV7-3 with TRBJ2-5; a possible D gene is TRBD2 (6 bases). Sequenced here: PBMCs, sampled around atezolizumab (anti-PD-L1) treatment. In nucleotides, the CDR3 is TGTGCCAGCAGCCCGGGGGTTAGCTGGGATGGAGAGACCCAGTACTTC. As protein: CASSPGVSWDGETQYF.